This section outlines one TCR beta chain sequence together with its context. The sample belongs to a study of blood T cell repertoires in COVID-19. Study information: Samples of COVID-19 (acute and convalescent) were obtained from the United States, Italy and Spain. PBMCs, B-cell-depleted T cells, or T cells were the source of the cDNA or gDNA that made up the material.

Per germline, CDR1 SGHTS and CDR2 YDEGEE. The CDR3 runs to 15 residues. Trimming shortened V by 2 bases and J by 1 base, and 12 bases separated the two germline ends. Source study methods: Scientists estimated how many nucleated cells there were by amplifying reference gene primers. Sequencing used immunoSEQ multiplex PCR; TCRdb keeps in-frame clones, though not all of them. Clonal size and the V and J genes are those of that table, whereas D and trimming came from the DNA. The sample includes around 47,000 clones, just under 70% of them seen just once. The TCR sequence derives from an elderly man with acute or convalescent COVID-19. Sequencing input: peripheral blood. The V and J genes are TRBV5-8 and TRBJ2-5, with D possibly matching TRBD1 (5 bases). CDR3 sequence (DNA): TGTGCCAGCAGCTTTCGCAGGGCGATCCAAGAGACCCAGTACTTC. Translation gives CASSFRRAIQETQYF.